This T cell receptor beta chain was found in a study of Ad26.COV2.S vaccination and SARS-CoV-2 variants. Study-level findings and limits: Reportedly, spike-specific CD8+ and CD4+ T cell responses achieved substantial breadth once vaccination had taken place. Participants given vaccine showed non-spike TCR breadth similar to that of placebo recipients. Vaccinees showed greater spike-specific TCR breadth than placebo recipients.

Data came from immunoSEQ multiplex PCR; TCRdb stores just in-frame clones and leaves some out. The repertoire holds about 350,000 clones, with about 92% as singletons. A note on this clone: Its antigen is currently unknown.

This CDR3 contains 15 residues. Per germline, CDR1 SGHNT and CDR2 YYREEE (reference sequence). V was trimmed by 0 bases and J by 2 bases, leaving 11 bases between them. The chain couples TRBV5-4 to TRBJ1-2, with D maybe TRBD1 (5 bases). The origin of this receptor is a human donor who had recovered from COVID-19. The source material was peripheral blood, sampled after recovery from COVID-19. CDR3: CASSLAREVNYGYTF. CDR3 coding DNA: TGTGCCAGCAGCTTGGCCAGGGAAGTGAACTATGGCTACACCTTC.